These 17 T cell receptor beta chains were sequenced from one sample in a study of metastatic and nonmetastatic thyroid tumors. Ahead of thyroid surgery, no patient had received treatment of any kind. Using MiXCR, TCRdb reanalyzed the PCR reads. The sample holds about 42,000 clones, about 12% seen once. The sample consisted of blood. The receptors shown here come from a male donor with papillary thyroid cancer or a benign thyroid nodule (not recorded which). Some clones in this sample may be carry-over from other donors' samples.

J is TRBJ2-7 and V is TRBV19; TRBD1 might be the D (6 bases). Per germline, CDR1 LNHDA and CDR2 SQIVND (reference sequence). The CDR3 runs to 15 residues. Trimming took 9 bases from V and 3 from J, leaving 21 bases between them. CDR3 DNA sequence: TGTGCCAGCAGTGATGGCAGGGGCCTAGTCTACGAGCAGTACTTC. Protein sequence: CASSDGRGLVYEQYF.

The gene calls are TRBV11-2 and TRBJ2-2; 7 bases are a match to TRBD1. The trim removed 4 bases at V and 0 bases at J, leaving 5 bases unmatched. CDR3 length: 16 residues. Germline lookup yields CDR1 SGHAT and CDR2 FQNNGV. CDR3 coding DNA: TGTGCCAGCAGCTCGAGACAGGGCGCGAACACCGGGGAGCTGTTTTTT. It is translated as CASSSRQGANTGELFF.

This clone was recorded many times. The chain links TRBV6-1 to TRBJ1-2; D might be TRBD1 (6 bases). V shed 3 bases and J shed 8 bases, with 16 bases lying between them. The CDR3 runs to 14 residues. The germline gives CDR1 MNHNS, CDR2 SASEGT. In DNA, the CDR3 is TGTGCCAGCAGTGAGATTCCGGGGGCGGGGGGCTACACCTTC. Translating gives CASSEIPGAGGYTF.

This clone was picked up many times. The chain carries TRBV7-2 and TRBJ2-1; D is ambiguous. From germline, CDR1 is SGHTA and CDR2 FQGNSA. The CDR3 covers 12 residues. Trimming removed 5 bases from V and 8 bases from J, with 10 bases in between. The CDR3 reads CASSPGTDEQFF. The CDR3 DNA reads as TGTGCCAGCAGCCCAGGCACTGATGAGCAGTTCTTC.

This clone showed up just a few times. The rearrangement joins TRBV6-4 to TRBJ2-1, with D perhaps matching TRBD1 or TRBD2 (5 bases each). Trimming stripped 6 bases from V and 8 bases from J, with 20 bases between. CDR1 is MRHNA, CDR2 SNTAGT, per germline. This CDR3 region has 15 residues. The CDR3 here is CASSPRGAGTDEQFF. CDR3 in DNA: TGTGCCAGCAGCCCCCGAGGGGCAGGGACGGATGAGCAGTTCTTC.

For this clone: This may stem from a read error, because a much larger clone lies one nucleotide away. The chain carries TRBV7-7 and TRBJ2-2; D gene unclear. The CDR3 is made up of 12 amino acids. Germline V CDR1 and CDR2: SSHAT, FNYEAQ (reference sequence). In DNA form, the CDR3 reads TGTGCTAGCAGCGTTCAATTCGGGGAGCTGTTTTTT. Translation gives CASSVQFGELFF.

A few counts support this clone. CDR3 loop: CASSDPREFGGELFF. Written as DNA, the CDR3 is TGCGCCAGCAGTGACCCGCGGGAGTTTGGCGGGGAGCTGTTTTTT. J is TRBJ2-2 and V is TRBV10-1, with 7 bases matching TRBD2. J gave up 7 bases and V 3 bases, and 8 bases lay outside the gene matches. Germline V gene data show CDR1 as WNHNN and CDR2 as SYGVQD (reference sequence). This CDR3 region has 15 residues.

This clone was detected only a few times. Possible read error: a much larger clone is one base away. This specimen includes other DNA sequences encoding the same CDR3. The chain has TRBV29-1 and TRBJ2-1; 12 bases are shared with TRBD2. Germline assignment: CDR1 SQVTM and CDR2 ANQGSEA. V lost 4 bases, J lost 10 bases, and 8 bases stayed unmatched. The CDR3 runs 14 residues. In nucleotides, the CDR3 is TGCAGCGTTGGGTTGTTACTAGCGGGGGGAGAGCAGTTCTTC. It codes for CSVGLLLAGGEQFF.

This clone is categorized as medium-sized. This chain joins TRBV27 and TRBJ2-7; tentative D call: TRBD2 (6 bases). Germline V gives CDR1 MNHEY, CDR2 SMNVEV (reference sequence). The CDR3 totals 15 residues. V was cut by 2 bases and J by 3 bases, with 14 bases left in between. This CDR3 reads CASSLGFGGLYEQYF. The CDR3 DNA is TGTGCCAGCAGTTTAGGGTTCGGGGGTCTCTACGAGCAGTACTTC.

This clone appeared a few times. One junction end does not reproduce the germline sequence, and a read error may be involved. Different DNA sequences within this sample yield the same CDR3. The chain recombines TRBV4-1 with TRBJ2-3; 11 bases fit TRBD2. The CDR3 sequence is 15 residues long. Germline V gene lookup returns CDR1 MGHRA and CDR2 YSYEKL. The CDR3 is CASSQLAGGTDTQYF. In DNA, the CDR3 is TGCGCCAGCAGCCAACTAGCGGGGGGCACAGATACGCAGTACTTT.

This clone ranks as medium-sized. This chain joins TRBV28 and TRBJ2-7; no clear D. CDR1 is MDHEN, CDR2 SYDVKM, per germline. The V gene lost 3 bases and the J gene lost 4 bases, with 16 bases spanning the gap. The CDR3 is made up of 15 amino acids. DNA of the CDR3: TGTGCCAGCAGTTTGAGAGGCGGATCTGGATACGAGCAGTACTTC. Amino acids: CASSLRGGSGYEQYF.

This clone was recorded many times. The J gene is TRBJ2-1, the V gene TRBV10-2, with D perhaps matching TRBD2 (5 bases). The ends were cut back, 5 bases at V and 7 bases at J, with 9 bases in the middle. This CDR3 is 12 amino acids long. Germline CDR1 WSHSY, CDR2 SAAADI. This chain's CDR3 is CASSPGGNEQFF. The CDR3 DNA is TGCGCCAGCAGTCCGGGCGGGAATGAGCAGTTCTTC.

This clone was observed a handful of times. The J gene is TRBJ1-2, the V gene TRBV10-3; a weak D match, TRBD1 (6 bases). V gave up 7 bases and J gave up 4 bases, with 16 bases separating them. Germline V gives CDR1 ENHRY, CDR2 SYGVKD. This CDR3 is 14 amino acids long. The CDR3 nucleotides read TGTGCCATCAACAGGGTTGTCCCCAGCTATGGCTACACCTTC. It yields the protein CAINRVVPSYGYTF.

Ten or more counts support this clone. This rearrangement joins TRBV24-1 to TRBJ2-2, with TRBD1 matching 10 bases. CDR3 length: 16 amino acids. Trimming removed 3 bases from V and 4 bases from J; junction bases left unmatched: 4. CDR1 is KGHDR, CDR2 SFDVKD, per germline. CDR3 amino acids: CATSDPGTGATGELFF. CDR3 DNA: TGTGCCACCAGTGATCCCGGGACAGGGGCCACCGGGGAGCTGTTTTTT.

This clone qualifies as medium-sized. The chain recombines TRBV6-1 with TRBJ1-6, with D uncertain. The CDR3 has 15 residues. CDR1 MNHNS and CDR2 SASEGT come from the germline V gene. The V and J ends lost 4 bases and 7 bases respectively, with 14 bases between them. The CDR3 sequence: CASSVGHWENSPLHF. Here the CDR3 DNA reads TGTGCCAGCAGTGTCGGCCACTGGGAAAATTCACCCCTCCACTTT.

Regarding this clone: A clone one base away is much larger, so this may be a read error. The chain recombines TRBV11-1 with TRBJ2-1; D remains ambiguous. The CDR3 consists of 15 residues. The germline V and J ends were trimmed by 3 bases and 5 bases, with 14 bases remaining between them. CDR1 is SGHAT, CDR2 FQDESV, per germline (reference sequence). The CDR3 region is CASSFPYQSDNEQFF. CDR3 bases: TGTGCCAGCAGCTTCCCGTACCAATCCGACAATGAGCAGTTCTTC.

This clone was counted ten times or more. The V call is TRBV6-2 or TRBV6-3, the J call TRBJ2-3, with 7 bases lining up with TRBD1. This CDR3 spans 17 amino acids. The trim removed 0 bases at V and 2 bases at J, leaving 8 bases unmatched. Germline V gene sequence: CDR1 MNHEY, CDR2 SVGEGT. The CDR3 DNA follows: TGTGCCAGCAGTTACTCGCTTACAGGGGAATACACAGATACGCAGTATTTT. Its protein product is CASSYSLTGEYTDTQYF.